This is a list of T cell receptor beta chains from one sample in a study of T-cell reconstitution after alpha-beta-depleted transplantation in children. TCRdb re-analysed the PCR reads in MiXCR, keeping a single row per CDR3 protein. Among under 300,000 distinct CDR3 sequences listed, roughly a tenth were seen once. The sequencing used PBMCs from the stem cell graft donor, collected from the stem cell graft. The receptors were gathered from a human donor who donated a stem cell graft to a child with SCID. Each CDR3 is given with its conserved first and last residue. D genes are given only for firm matches. Some rows have no size entry. The others give once, few or many, or a class for an expanded clone.

TRBD2	TRBV9	TRBJ2-5	many	CASSAGLAGGPSETQYF	TGTGCCAGCAGCGCGGGACTAGCGGGGGGGCCCTCGGAGACCCAGTACTTC
TRBD1	TRBV5-1	TRBJ2-1	many	CASSPSGTGDLNEQFF	TGCGCCAGCAGCCCCTCCGGGACAGGGGACCTCAATGAGCAGTTCTTC
NA	TRBV4-3	TRBJ2-3	many	CASSRDSAYTDTQYF	TGCGCCAGCAGCCGGGACTCGGCCTACACAGATACGCAGTATTTT
NA	TRBV5-1	TRBJ2-3	many	CASSLAGLSADTQYF	TGCGCCAGCAGCTTGGCAGGGCTTTCCGCAGATACGCAGTATTTT
NA	TRBV5-1	TRBJ2-1	many	CASSSQGYGYNEQFF	TGCGCCAGCAGCTCGCAGGGGTACGGGTACAATGAGCAGTTCTTC
TRBD1	TRBV20-1	TRBJ2-3	many	CSAPYRGMTQYF	TGCAGTGCTCCCTACAGGGGAATGACGCAGTATTTT
TRBD1	TRBV6-5	TRBJ1-2	many	CAAHRGSYGYTF	TGTGCCGCACACAGGGGTTCCTATGGCTACACCTTC
NA	TRBV20-1	TRBJ2-5	many	CSASKETQYF	TGCAGTGCTAGTAAAGAGACCCAGTACTTC
NA	TRBV5-6	TRBJ2-4	many	CASSRDGKGSNIQYF	TGTGCCAGCAGCCGTGACGGGAAGGGGTCAAACATTCAGTACTTC
NA	TRBV2	TRBJ2-5	NA	CASRLSGETQYF	TGTGCCAGCAGACTCAGCGGGGAGACCCAGTACTTC
NA	TRBV18	TRBJ2-7	many	CASSRGAYEQYF	TGTGCCAGCTCGCGGGGCGCCTACGAGCAGTACTTC
NA	TRBV27	TRBJ1-1	many	CASRVQGGATEAFF	TGTGCCAGCAGGGTACAGGGCGGTGCCACTGAAGCTTTCTTT
TRBD2	TRBV19	TRBJ2-2	many	CASHGAGVDTGELFF	TGTGCCAGCCACGGGGCGGGGGTCGACACCGGGGAGCTGTTTTTT
TRBD1	TRBV6-2/TRBV6-3	TRBJ2-1	many	CASSYSLGQGDNEQFF	TGTGCCAGCAGTTACTCACTCGGACAGGGCGACAATGAGCAGTTCTTC
TRBD1	TRBV4-2	TRBJ2-7	many	CASSQGQGSSYEQYF	TGTGCCAGCAGCCAAGGACAGGGTTCCTCCTACGAGCAGTACTTC
NA	TRBV4-2	TRBJ1-2	NA	CASSHDRFNYGYTF	TGTGCCAGCAGCCACGACAGATTTAACTATGGCTACACCTTC
TRBD1	TRBV6-1	TRBJ1-6	many	CASSKFDRDYSPLHF	TGTGCCAGCAGTAAATTCGACAGGGACTATTCACCCCTCCACTTT
NA	TRBV29-1	TRBJ2-5	many	CSVESEMGPQETQYF	TGCAGCGTTGAATCGGAAATGGGGCCTCAAGAGACCCAGTACTTC
NA	TRBV7-2	TRBJ1-2	many	CASSLGGPGYGYTF	TGTGCCAGCAGTTTGGGCGGGCCGGGCTATGGCTACACCTTC
NA	TRBV7-9	TRBJ2-3	many	CATAGGTDTQYF	TGTGCCACCGCCGGGGGCACAGATACGCAGTATTTT
TRBD1	TRBV5-5	TRBJ2-1	many	CASSFSGQGTYEQFF	TGTGCCAGCAGCTTCTCCGGACAGGGGACATATGAGCAGTTCTTC
NA	TRBV4-2	TRBJ1-1	many	CASSDQGGEAFF	TGTGCCAGCAGCGATCAGGGAGGCGAAGCTTTCTTT